Listed below are T cell receptor beta chains from one sample, sequenced in a study of blood T cells in healthy people across ages. TCRdb recomputed calls from the 5' RACE reads with MiXCR, one row per CDR3 protein. Of 700,000 to 1,000,000 distinct CDR3 sequences listed, 44% are singletons. Material: blood. The receptors were gathered from a man aged 55 to 70 in good health. Each CDR3 is given with its conserved first and last residue. A D gene is named only where the DNA matches it firmly. The size field is filled for only some rows; it gives once, few, many or a size class.

d_call: NA; v_call: TRBV19; clone_size: NA; j_call: TRBJ1-5; cdr3_nt: TGTGCCAGTAGTAGTACGAGTCAGCCCCAGCATTTT; cdr3_aa: CASSSTSQPQHF
d_call: NA; v_call: TRBV20-1; clone_size: NA; j_call: TRBJ1-1; cdr3_nt: TGCAGTGCTGGAAGACAGTCGAACACTGAAGCTTTCTTT; cdr3_aa: CSAGRQSNTEAFF
d_call: NA; v_call: TRBV5-1; clone_size: NA; j_call: TRBJ1-2; cdr3_nt: TGCGCCAGCAGCGACCAGGGAGATGGCCACACCTTC; cdr3_aa: CASSDQGDGHTF
d_call: NA; v_call: TRBV29-1; clone_size: few; j_call: TRBJ2-7; cdr3_nt: TGCAGCGTCGGGTCCCCGCTCGGGTCCTACGAGCAGTACTTC; cdr3_aa: CSVGSPLGSYEQYF
d_call: NA; v_call: TRBV10-1; clone_size: many; j_call: TRBJ1-2; cdr3_nt: TGCGCCAGCAGCCCTTCGGGGGTAGGTGGCTACACCTTC; cdr3_aa: CASSPSGVGGYTF
d_call: TRBD2; v_call: TRBV12-3/TRBV12-4; clone_size: many; j_call: TRBJ2-3; cdr3_nt: TGTGCCAGCAGTGCTTGGCGGGGGGGCACAGATACGCAGTATTTT; cdr3_aa: CASSAWRGGTDTQYF
d_call: TRBD1; v_call: TRBV4-1; clone_size: NA; j_call: TRBJ2-3; cdr3_nt: TGCGCCAGCAGCCAACCACCGGGACAGGGTGTTTCAGATACGCAGTATTTT; cdr3_aa: CASSQPPGQGVSDTQYF
d_call: NA; v_call: TRBV12-3/TRBV12-4; clone_size: NA; j_call: TRBJ1-5; cdr3_nt: TGTGCCAGCAGTTACGGGGCCGATCAGCCCCAGCATTTT; cdr3_aa: CASSYGADQPQHF
d_call: NA; v_call: TRBV6-2/TRBV6-3; clone_size: NA; j_call: TRBJ2-2; cdr3_nt: TGTGCCAGCAGTCGCCGCCCCACCGGGGAGCTGTTTTTT; cdr3_aa: CASSRRPTGELFF
d_call: NA; v_call: TRBV10-3; clone_size: few; j_call: TRBJ2-3; cdr3_nt: TGTGCCATCGGGGCTGTTGGCACAGATACGCAGTATTTT; cdr3_aa: CAIGAVGTDTQYF
d_call: NA; v_call: TRBV14; clone_size: NA; j_call: TRBJ2-7; cdr3_nt: TGTGCCAGCAGCCAGTCCATGACAGGGAGGCCTAATGCCGAGCAGTACTTC; cdr3_aa: CASSQSMTGRPNAEQYF
d_call: TRBD1; v_call: TRBV28; clone_size: once; j_call: TRBJ1-4; cdr3_nt: TGTGCCAGCAGTTTGTCCACAGGGGCAGGGGAAAAACTGTTTTTT; cdr3_aa: CASSLSTGAGEKLFF
d_call: NA; v_call: TRBV20-1; clone_size: NA; j_call: TRBJ1-1; cdr3_nt: TGCAGTGCTCCTAAGAAGAACACTGAAGCTTTCTTT; cdr3_aa: CSAPKKNTEAFF
d_call: NA; v_call: TRBV20-1; clone_size: NA; j_call: TRBJ1-1; cdr3_nt: TGCAGTGCTAGAAGTTCGACAGCTGAAGCTTTCTTT; cdr3_aa: CSARSSTAEAFF
d_call: NA; v_call: TRBV28; clone_size: NA; j_call: TRBJ2-2; cdr3_nt: TGTGCCAGCAGCCCCGGGGGCGGGGGAGTAAACTGGGAGCTGTTTTTT; cdr3_aa: CASSPGGGGVNWELFF
d_call: TRBD2; v_call: TRBV6-5; clone_size: NA; j_call: TRBJ2-2; cdr3_nt: TGTGCCAGCGGGACTAGCTCCGGGGAGCTGTTTTTT; cdr3_aa: CASGTSSGELFF
d_call: TRBD2; v_call: TRBV6-2/TRBV6-3; clone_size: few; j_call: TRBJ2-3; cdr3_nt: TGTGCCAGCAGAAAAGCGGGGGACCCAGATACGCAGTATTTT; cdr3_aa: CASRKAGDPDTQYF
d_call: TRBD2; v_call: TRBV7-2; clone_size: once; j_call: TRBJ2-3; cdr3_nt: TGTGCCAGCAGCTTATATGGGACTAGCGGGGGCTACACAGATACGCAGTATTTT; cdr3_aa: CASSLYGTSGGYTDTQYF
d_call: TRBD2; v_call: TRBV20-1; clone_size: NA; j_call: TRBJ2-5; cdr3_nt: TGCAGTGCTACCCGGGACTACCAAACGGAGACCCAGTACTTC; cdr3_aa: CSATRDYQTETQYF
d_call: NA; v_call: TRBV11-3; clone_size: few; j_call: TRBJ1-1; cdr3_nt: TGTGCCAGCAGCTCTCAGGGTGAAGCTTTCTTT; cdr3_aa: CASSSQGEAFF
d_call: NA; v_call: TRBV6-5; clone_size: NA; j_call: TRBJ2-1; cdr3_nt: TGTGCCAGCAGTTACTCGGAAAAGGGGGGATTACGCCCCCGTGAGCAGTTCTTC; cdr3_aa: CASSYSEKGGLRPREQFF
d_call: TRBD2; v_call: TRBV10-2; clone_size: NA; j_call: TRBJ2-3; cdr3_nt: TGCGCCAGCAGTGATTTCGGGGGGGGCCCAGATACGCAGTATTTT; cdr3_aa: CASSDFGGGPDTQYF
d_call: NA; v_call: TRBV7-2; clone_size: NA; j_call: TRBJ2-5; cdr3_nt: TGTGCCAGCAGCCAAAAGCGGCGGGGAGTGGGGGAGACCCAGTACTTC; cdr3_aa: CASSQKRRGVGETQYF
d_call: NA; v_call: TRBV2; clone_size: few; j_call: TRBJ2-1; cdr3_nt: TGTGCCAGCAGTGGACGACTAGTAACGAATGAGCAGTTCTTC; cdr3_aa: CASSGRLVTNEQFF
d_call: TRBD2; v_call: TRBV11-2; clone_size: NA; j_call: TRBJ2-7; cdr3_nt: TGTGCCAGCAGCTTAGGGGCGGGGGTGAATGAGCAGTACTTC; cdr3_aa: CASSLGAGVNEQYF
d_call: NA; v_call: TRBV7-3; clone_size: few; j_call: TRBJ2-5; cdr3_nt: TGTGCCAGCAGCTTACGGAGAAGGGAGACCCAGTACTTC; cdr3_aa: CASSLRRRETQYF
d_call: TRBD1; v_call: TRBV7-9; clone_size: NA; j_call: TRBJ1-5; cdr3_nt: TGTGCCAGCAGCCCGGGACAGCGTCTAGGGCCCCAGCATTTT; cdr3_aa: CASSPGQRLGPQHF
d_call: NA; v_call: TRBV25-1; clone_size: NA; j_call: TRBJ2-1; cdr3_nt: TGTGCCAGCAAAGGAGAATGCAATGAGCAGTTCTTC; cdr3_aa: CASKGECNEQFF
d_call: TRBD1; v_call: TRBV7-2; clone_size: NA; j_call: TRBJ2-7; cdr3_nt: TGTGCCAGCAGCTTAATGGGACAGGGAGCAGTCGAGCAGTACTTC; cdr3_aa: CASSLMGQGAVEQYF
d_call: NA; v_call: TRBV6-2/TRBV6-3; clone_size: NA; j_call: TRBJ2-1; cdr3_nt: TGTGCCAACAGTTACTCCCACAAAAGCCGGCAGGGAGATTCCTACGAGCAGTTCTTC; cdr3_aa: CANSYSHKSRQGDSYEQFF
d_call: NA; v_call: TRBV7-6; clone_size: few; j_call: TRBJ2-5; cdr3_nt: TGTGCCAGCAGCTTAGCTCACAGATTAGAGGAGACCCAGTACTTC; cdr3_aa: CASSLAHRLEETQYF
d_call: TRBD2; v_call: TRBV9; clone_size: NA; j_call: TRBJ2-1; cdr3_nt: TGTGCCAGCAGCGTATCGGGGGGGGACTTCGGGGATGAGCAGTTCTTC; cdr3_aa: CASSVSGGDFGDEQFF
d_call: NA; v_call: TRBV11-1; clone_size: NA; j_call: TRBJ2-7; cdr3_nt: TGTGCCGGCAGCTTATCGGCGACAGTCTTCTACGAGCAGTACTTC; cdr3_aa: CAGSLSATVFYEQYF
d_call: NA; v_call: TRBV9; clone_size: NA; j_call: TRBJ2-7; cdr3_nt: TGTGCCAGCAGCGTAAGGTCAGACCCCAGCCATCAGTACTTC; cdr3_aa: CASSVRSDPSHQYF
d_call: NA; v_call: TRBV5-1; clone_size: few; j_call: TRBJ2-4; cdr3_nt: TGCGCCAGCAGCTTGGCCGGGGACATTCAGTACTTC; cdr3_aa: CASSLAGDIQYF
d_call: TRBD1; v_call: TRBV2; clone_size: NA; j_call: TRBJ1-4; cdr3_nt: TGTGCCAGCAGTCTCGGCTCCGGGACAGGGATTCAAAAACTGTTTTTT; cdr3_aa: CASSLGSGTGIQKLFF
d_call: TRBD2; v_call: TRBV20-1; clone_size: few; j_call: TRBJ2-2; cdr3_nt: TGCAGTGCACTAGCGGGGGGGACATCCGGGGAGCTGTTTTTT; cdr3_aa: CSALAGGTSGELFF
d_call: NA; v_call: TRBV11-3; clone_size: NA; j_call: TRBJ2-1; cdr3_nt: TGTGCCAGCAGCTCCCAGACTACTAGGCAAGAGACCCAGTTCTTC; cdr3_aa: CASSSQTTRQETQFF
d_call: TRBD1; v_call: TRBV3-1; clone_size: NA; j_call: TRBJ2-7; cdr3_nt: TGTGCCAGCAGTCAATACGGACAGGGGGCTGAAGAGCAGTACTTC; cdr3_aa: CASSQYGQGAEEQYF
d_call: NA; v_call: TRBV3-1; clone_size: NA; j_call: TRBJ2-1; cdr3_nt: TGTGCCAGCACGGGCGGGGTCTGCAATGAGCAGTTCTTC; cdr3_aa: CASTGGVCNEQFF
d_call: NA; v_call: TRBV29-1; clone_size: NA; j_call: TRBJ1-1; cdr3_nt: TGCAGCGTTGCCATCAGGGGCACTGAAGCTTTCTTT; cdr3_aa: CSVAIRGTEAFF
d_call: NA; v_call: TRBV15; clone_size: NA; j_call: TRBJ2-5; cdr3_nt: TGTGCCACCAGCAGAGATGCAGTTAGGGGATTGAAGGAGACCCAGTACTTC; cdr3_aa: CATSRDAVRGLKETQYF
d_call: TRBD1; v_call: TRBV12-3/TRBV12-4; clone_size: NA; j_call: TRBJ1-2; cdr3_nt: TGTGCCAGCAGTTCCTCCGGGACAGGGTATTCCTATGGCTACACCTTC; cdr3_aa: CASSSSGTGYSYGYTF
d_call: TRBD1; v_call: TRBV29-1; clone_size: many; j_call: TRBJ2-7; cdr3_nt: TGCAGCGTTGAAGGGACAGGGGACTCCTACGAGCAGTACTTC; cdr3_aa: CSVEGTGDSYEQYF
d_call: TRBD2; v_call: TRBV12-3/TRBV12-4; clone_size: NA; j_call: TRBJ2-1; cdr3_nt: TGTGCCAGCGAATACGGGACTAGCGCCTACAATGAGCAGTTCTTC; cdr3_aa: CASEYGTSAYNEQFF
d_call: NA; v_call: TRBV6-2/TRBV6-3; clone_size: NA; j_call: TRBJ2-5; cdr3_nt: TGTGCCAGTTGGGGCAGACACCAAGAGACCCAGTACTTC; cdr3_aa: CASWGRHQETQYF
d_call: NA; v_call: TRBV29-1; clone_size: many; j_call: TRBJ2-1; cdr3_nt: TGCAGCGTTGAAGGGCAGAACAATGAGCAGTTCTTC; cdr3_aa: CSVEGQNNEQFF
d_call: TRBD1; v_call: TRBV2; clone_size: few; j_call: TRBJ2-4; cdr3_nt: TGTGCCAGCGCCGGGACAGGGACATCAGCGTACTTC; cdr3_aa: CASAGTGTSAYF
d_call: NA; v_call: TRBV6-5; clone_size: NA; j_call: TRBJ2-1; cdr3_nt: TGTGCCAGCAGTGTACAGTCAAGCTCCTACAATGAGCAGTTCTTC; cdr3_aa: CASSVQSSSYNEQFF
d_call: NA; v_call: TRBV19; clone_size: NA; j_call: TRBJ1-4; cdr3_nt: TGTGCCAGTAGTCACACTGGGAGGCCTAATGAAAAACTGTTTTTT; cdr3_aa: CASSHTGRPNEKLFF
d_call: TRBD1; v_call: TRBV15; clone_size: few; j_call: TRBJ2-3; cdr3_nt: TGTGCCACCAGCAGTGGGGACAGGGGGAAGTTAGATACGCAGTATTTT; cdr3_aa: CATSSGDRGKLDTQYF